The rows below give T cell receptor beta chains drawn from one sample of a study of cytomegalovirus exposure and HLA in healthy donors. The data were produced by immunoSEQ multiplex PCR, yet TCRdb's version contains in-frame clones alone and is incomplete. The table shows a few hundred thousand clones, with over 80% occurring only once. The source material was PBMCs. These receptors originate from a woman aged 30 to 39 in good health and CMV-seropositive. Both conserved end residues are part of each CDR3. The D gene is left open where the match is weak. Clone size, where shown, is once, few, many, or a class for clones that have expanded.

CDR3nt	CDR3aa	d_gene	abundance	len	v_gene	j_gene
TGTGCCAGCAGTTACGGGACGCCATACAATGAGCAGTTCTTC	CASSYGTPYNEQFF	NA	NA	14	TRBV27	TRBJ2-1
TGTGCCAGCAGCTTAAAACTGGGGAGGCGCGAGGGGGACGTTGTCTTC	CASSLKLGRREGDVVF	NA	NA	16	TRBV7-8	TRBJ2-7
TGTGCCAGCAGTACACGGGGTCGGCCTGCCGAGCAGTACTTC	CASSTRGRPAEQYF	NA	NA	14	TRBV6-5	TRBJ2-7
TGTGCCTGGAGTCCCTTTAGCGGGAGCGTCACCGGGGAGCTGTTTTTT	CAWSPFSGSVTGELFF	TRBD2	NA	16	TRBV30	TRBJ2-2
TGTGCCAGCCGGGACACACTAACCTACGAGCAGTACTTC	CASRDTLTYEQYF	NA	NA	13	TRBV18	TRBJ2-7
TGTGCCAGCAGCTTAGTTCAGGCTAGCTACGAGCAGTACTTC	CASSLVQASYEQYF	NA	NA	14	TRBV11-2	TRBJ2-7
NA	CASSSSTGGNQPQHF	NA	once	15	TRBV27	TRBJ1-5
TGTGCCAGCGGGGGGCAGGGGGGCCCCAATCAGCCCCAGCATTTT	CASGGQGGPNQPQHF	TRBD1	NA	15	TRBV2	TRBJ1-5
TGTGCCAGCAGTGACCGGGGGGGTCGAGAGTACGAGCAGTACTTC	CASSDRGGREYEQYF	TRBD2	NA	15	TRBV25-1	TRBJ2-7
TGTGCCAGCAGCCAAGACGAAGGGGCTGGGAACACTGAAGCTTTCTTT	CASSQDEGAGNTEAFF	NA	NA	16	TRBV4-2	TRBJ1-1
TGTGCCAGCAGCCCGCGACAGGGGGACCAAGAGACCCAGTACTTC	CASSPRQGDQETQYF	TRBD1	NA	15	TRBV11-2	TRBJ2-5
TGTGCCAGCAGCGTAGGGTGGGCAGAGAGCTATGGCTACACCTTC	CASSVGWAESYGYTF	NA	NA	15	TRBV9	TRBJ1-2
TGTGCCAGCCAGGGCAAATCGAAGAATCAGCCCCAGCATTTT	CASQGKSKNQPQHF	NA	once	14	TRBV6-5	TRBJ1-5
TGTGCCAGCAGCTTGGACTATCCTGGGGAGCAGTACTTC	CASSLDYPGEQYF	NA	NA	13	TRBV7-3	TRBJ2-7
TGCGCCAGCAGCTTGAGTCTAGCAGTCGAGCAGTACTTC	CASSLSLAVEQYF	NA	NA	13	TRBV5-1	TRBJ2-7
TGTGCCAGCAGTCCGCTGGGGGAAAAACTGTTTTTT	CASSPLGEKLFF	NA	NA	12	TRBV27	TRBJ1-4
TGCAGCGTCGAGCGCGGGACCCAGTACTTC	CSVERGTQYF	NA	NA	10	TRBV29-1	TRBJ2-5
TGTGCCGGACGGGGGGGTCATGAAGAGACCCAGTACTTC	CAGRGGHEETQYF	TRBD2	NA	13	TRBV28	TRBJ2-5
TGTGCCAGCAGCTCCGGGAGGTACAATGAGCAGTTCTTC	CASSSGRYNEQFF	TRBD2	NA	13	TRBV11-3	TRBJ2-1
TGCGCCAGCAGCCAAGATAAGGCAGGGGCGTACAATGAGCAGTTCTTC	CASSQDKAGAYNEQFF	NA	NA	16	TRBV4-3	TRBJ2-1